This passage covers 22 T cell receptor beta chains from one sample sequenced in a study of blood T cell repertoires in COVID-19. Clones were sequenced by immunoSEQ multiplex PCR, and TCRdb holds only the in-frame ones, with some missing. The repertoire consists of 430,000 or so clones, with approximately 91% occurring once and the leading ten covering approximately 1.3%. The sample consisted of PBMCs or T cells enriched from blood (not recorded which). The source of these receptors is a woman in her late teens or twenties who had been exposed to COVID-19.

V usage is TRBV19 and J usage is TRBJ2-7; TRBD2 might be the D (6 bases). CDR3 length equals 11 residues. V was trimmed by 7 bases and J by 3 bases, leaving 7 bases between them. Looked up from germline, CDR1 is LNHDA and CDR2 is SQIVND (reference sequence). The CDR3 bases are TGTGCCAGTATGGAGGGCTACGAGCAGTACTTC. Residues: CASMEGYEQYF.

The J gene is TRBJ2-7, the V gene TRBV7-6, with D possibly TRBD1 on 6 matching bases. The germline V and J ends were trimmed by 0 bases and 2 bases, with 17 bases remaining between them. This CDR3 spans 17 amino acids. CDR1 SGHVS and CDR2 FNYEAQ come from the germline V gene. CDR3 amino acids: CASSLAQGSDLTYEQYF. CDR3 bases: TGTGCCAGCAGCTTAGCCCAGGGGTCGGATCTTACCTACGAGCAGTACTTC.

This clone turned up a few times. This chain joins TRBV27 and TRBJ1-6; the match to TRBD1 covers 7 bases. The V and J ends lost 6 bases and 3 bases, in that order; junction bases with no gene match: 2. The germline V gene encodes CDR1 MNHEY and CDR2 SMNVEV (reference sequence). The CDR3 length is 14 residues. This CDR3 reads CASRGTDYNSPLHF. The CDR3 DNA reads as TGTGCCAGCAGGGGGACAGACTATAATTCACCCCTCCACTTT.

V usage is TRBV11-2 and J usage is TRBJ2-6, with 7 bases identical to TRBD1. Germline-derived CDR1 and CDR2 are SGHAT and FQNNGV. After removal of 3 bases from V and 0 bases from J, the junction contained 5 bases not matched to a gene. The CDR3 spans 17 residues. The CDR3 region is CASSFSTGNSGANVLTF. In nucleotides, the CDR3 is TGTGCCAGCAGCTTTTCGACAGGGAACTCTGGGGCCAACGTCCTGACTTTC.

This chain joins TRBV18 and TRBJ1-5, with TRBD1 identical over 7 bases. Germline V gene data show CDR1 as KGHSH and CDR2 as LQKENI. V was pared by 3 bases and J by 4 bases, with 9 bases of the junction left unmatched. The length of the CDR3 is 16 residues. The CDR3 is CASSPPGQRANQPQHF. CDR3 nucleotides: TGTGCCAGCTCACCCCCGGGACAGAGGGCGAATCAGCCCCAGCATTTT.

The DNA of the CDR3 is TGCGCCAGCAGCCTAACAGGGATGGGCAATCAGCCCCAGCATTTT. It encodes CASSLTGMGNQPQHF. The V call is TRBV4-1, the J call TRBJ1-5, with D possibly being TRBD1 (6 bases). Germline V CDR1 and CDR2: MGHRA, YSYEKL. This CDR3 comprises 15 residues. V was shortened by 4 bases and J by 2 bases, with 12 bases between the two germline ends.

This rearrangement joins TRBV7-2 to TRBJ2-2; D is possibly TRBD2 (6 bases). V gave up 5 bases and J gave up 5 bases, with 21 bases separating them. Germline CDR1 is SGHTA and CDR2 is FQGNSA. The CDR3 length is 17 residues. The CDR3 sequence is CASSPPDQRVKTGELFF. Written as DNA, the CDR3 is TGTGCCAGCAGCCCCCCAGACCAGCGGGTAAAAACCGGGGAGCTGTTTTTT.

The V gene is TRBV11-2, the J gene TRBJ2-7, with a tentative D call TRBD1 (7 bases). The germline V gene encodes CDR1 SGHAT and CDR2 FQNNGV. V was cut by 5 bases and J by 3 bases, with 17 bases left in between. This CDR3 has 15 amino acids. In nucleotides, the CDR3 is TGTGCCAGCAGCATCTCAGGCGGGGACAGCTACGAGCAGTACTTC. Translating gives CASSISGGDSYEQYF.

The V and J genes are TRBV28 and TRBJ1-3, with 7 bases aligning to TRBD1. The CDR3 is made up of 17 amino acids. Germline lookup yields CDR1 MDHEN and CDR2 SYDVKM. V gave up 3 bases and J gave up 0 bases; unmatched junction bases: 8. Here the CDR3 reads CASSLIGGPSSGNTIYF. DNA of the CDR3: TGTGCCAGCAGTTTGATAGGGGGCCCGAGCTCTGGAAACACCATATATTTT.

The chain combines TRBV28 with TRBJ1-2, with 8 positions matching TRBD1. The CDR3 has 12 amino acids. The V gene's germline CDR1 is MDHEN and CDR2 SYDVKM. Unmatched junction bases numbered 1, after V lost 7 bases and J lost 3 bases. CDR3 protein: CASTDRDYGYTF. The CDR3 nucleotides read TGTGCCAGCACGGACAGGGACTATGGCTACACCTTC.

This rearrangement joins TRBV6-6 to TRBJ1-2; 7 bases are a match to TRBD1. V dropped 6 bases and J dropped 2; count of bases not matched to a gene: 3. CDR1 and CDR2 (germline): MNHNY, SVGAGI (reference sequence). This CDR3 is built from 13 residues. The CDR3 reads CASRDRVNYGYTF. In nucleotides, the CDR3 is TGTGCCAGCAGAGACAGGGTGAACTATGGCTACACCTTC.

The V gene is TRBV18, the J gene TRBJ1-4; D is undetermined. Germline CDR1 is KGHSH and CDR2 is LQKENI. The ends were cut back, 0 bases at V and 8 bases at J, with 10 bases in the middle. The CDR3 spans 14 residues. This CDR3 is CASSPPADTEKLFF. DNA of the CDR3: TGTGCCAGCTCACCACCGGCCGACACCGAAAAACTGTTTTTT.

This clone turned up a few times. Germline is not matched at one junction end, which may reflect a read error. V gene TRBV7-9 combines with J gene TRBJ2-1; TRBD1 matches at 10 bases. This CDR3 has 12 residues. Germline V gene data show CDR1 as SEHNR and CDR2 as FQNEAQ (reference sequence). CDR3 DNA: TGTGCCAGCAGCTTAGATGCTGGGACAGGGGTCTTC. It encodes CASSLDAGTGVF.

The CDR3 loop reads CASSFSLGGTRNEQFF. CDR3 DNA sequence: TGTGCCAGCAGCTTTTCTTTAGGCGGAACACGCAATGAGCAGTTCTTC. This chain joins TRBV11-3 and TRBJ2-1; D not resolved. Germline V gives CDR1 SGHNT, CDR2 YENEEA. The CDR3 is 16 amino acids. Trimming removed 3 bases at V and 6 bases at J, with 18 bases between.

The V gene is TRBV25-1, the J gene TRBJ2-2; tentatively, D is TRBD1 (5 bases). CDR1 is MGHDK, CDR2 SYGVNS, per germline. V was shortened by 6 bases and J by 1 base, with 15 bases between the two germline ends. CDR3 size: 16 residues. The CDR3 is CASSDLDRLNTGELFF. CDR3 nucleotide sequence: TGTGCCAGCAGCGACCTCGACAGACTGAACACCGGGGAGCTGTTTTTT.

In this sample, this clone turned up once. The chain joins TRBV4-2 to TRBJ2-7; 11 bases are a match to TRBD2. The CDR3 is 17 residues long. Germline V gene lookup returns CDR1 LGHNA and CDR2 YNFKEQ. The V segment lost 0 bases and the J segment 0 bases; nucleotides outside the gene matches: 4. CDR3 protein: CASSQDQGLADSYEQYF. The DNA for the CDR3 is TGTGCCAGCAGCCAAGACCAGGGACTAGCGGACTCCTACGAGCAGTACTTC.

The chain has TRBV29-1 and TRBJ2-1; D remains ambiguous. CDR1 and CDR2 from the germline V gene are SQVTM and ANQGSEA. The CDR3 loop spans 11 amino acids. The V and J ends lost 7 bases and 8 bases respectively, with 12 bases between them. The CDR3 loop reads CSARGPDEQFF. DNA for the CDR3: TGCAGCGCCCGAGGTCCGGATGAGCAGTTCTTC.

The chain links TRBV28 to TRBJ1-2, with 7 bases fitting TRBD1. CDR3 length equals 14 residues. Germline CDR1 reads MDHEN; CDR2 reads SYDVKM. Trimming took 3 bases from V and 5 from J; bases not matched to a gene: 6. Here the CDR3 reads CASSFSGTEYGYTF. Here the CDR3 DNA reads TGTGCCAGCAGTTTTTCCGGGACAGAATATGGCTACACCTTC.

The V call is TRBV7-2, the J call TRBJ2-7, with TRBD1 matching over 8 bases. The CDR3 covers 14 residues. In germline, CDR1 is SGHTA, CDR2 FQGNSA. V was pared by 5 bases and J by 7 bases, with 10 bases of the junction left unmatched. This CDR3 reads CASSLTQGAVEQYF. The CDR3 DNA reads as TGTGCCAGCAGCCTAACCCAGGGGGCGGTGGAGCAGTACTTC.

This clone was seen only a few times. The V and J genes are TRBV4-1 and TRBJ1-5; D gene ambiguous. The length of the CDR3 is 16 residues. The germline V gene encodes CDR1 MGHRA and CDR2 YSYEKL. The V gene lost 0 bases and the J gene lost 7 bases, with 16 bases spanning the gap. The CDR3 nucleotides are TGCGCCAGCAGCCAAGACCCCACCACCCCGGGACAGCCCCAGCATTTT. Translating it yields CASSQDPTTPGQPQHF.

The chain employs TRBV7-9 and TRBJ1-2; maybe TRBD1 (5 bases). V was cut by 2 bases and J by 3 bases, with 7 bases left in between. The CDR3 runs 13 residues. The germline CDR1 and CDR2 sequences are SEHNR and FQNEAQ (reference sequence). CDR3 DNA sequence: TGTGCCAGCAGCTTATGGGGGGACTATGGCTACACCTTC. Its translation is CASSLWGDYGYTF. Drawing the rest from reference TRBV7-9 and TRBJ1-2, the complete variable domain is DTGVSQNPRHKITKRGQNVTFRCDPISEHNRLYWYRQTLGQGPEFLTYFQNEAQLEKSRLLSDRFSAERPKGSFSTLEIQRTEQGDSAMYLCASSLWGDYGYTFGSGTRLTVV.

This chain uses TRBV29-1 with TRBJ2-6; unclear D gene. The CDR3 contains 12 residues. V lost 6 bases and J 0 bases, leaving 3 bases between the germline ends. Germline loops: CDR1 SQVTM, CDR2 ANQGSEA. CDR3 amino acids: CSVASGANVLTF. The CDR3 region has the DNA TGCAGCGTAGCCTCTGGGGCCAACGTCCTGACTTTC.